This T cell receptor (beta chain) was obtained from a study of beta chain features in type 1 diabetes (dated by TCRdb to the late 2010s). Describing the broader study: No differences in mean age, gender distribution, total cell number or subset yield were found between patients and healthy donors. A total of 85 million to 140 million sorted cells were examined across all samples, and a strong correlation was observed between cell number per subset and RNA yield. In the study, TCRB repertoires of sorted circulating CD4+ T cell subsets from recently diagnosed type 1 diabetes patients were compared with those of matched healthy donors. Whereas all 30 or so donors provided naive and central memory subsets, regulatory and stem cell-like memory subsets were isolated from just 8 patients and about 8 healthy donors.

For this clone: There is no known antigen for this receptor. Per-base qualities were not stored, and no clone one base away is much larger.

Study-wide conclusions, independent of this receptor: At VDJ recombination sites, patients with type 1 diabetes made fewer insertions and deleted more nucleotides, a pattern implying thymic rearrangement abnormalities. Naive, central memory and regulatory TCRB repertoires appeared more similar among patients than among healthy donors. In all four CD4+ subsets, TCRB CDR3 length was moderately but significantly shorter in type 1 diabetes patients. Shorter templates might be favored by PCR, yet because patient and control samples were amplified and corrected together, any such skew would affect both groups equally. Because cDNA rather than genomic DNA was sequenced, highly expressing activated cells could have been over-represented, although no difference in activation and CD3 levels was found between groups. Only small numbers of individuals were included in the HLA sub-analyses, which left unresolved whether HLA type had any influence on TCRB rearrangement.

A single peripheral blood draw of about 116 mL on average was collected from each donor into heparinised tubes. A BD FACSAria II was used to sort naive, central memory, regulatory and stem cell-like memory CD4+ T cells with a panel that included CD45RO, CCR7, CD25, CD127, CD95 and CD27. All sorted populations exceeded 95% purity. PBMCs were isolated immediately by Lymphoprep density gradient centrifugation and stained directly without culture. Samples were stained and sorted in pairs, with one healthy donor and one patient per experiment, so that batch effects were minimized. CDR1 SGHDN and CDR2 FVKESK are derived from the germline V gene. The V end loses 2 bases and the J end loses 0 bases, and a stretch of 5 bases separates them. The CDR3, from cysteine to phenylalanine, totals 14 residues. Only CDR3 DNA is held: 42 bases, read in frame from base 1. All of the isolated RNA was reverse transcribed with the High Capacity cDNA Reverse Transcription Kit, so expressed TCRB transcripts were sequenced. Naive, central memory and regulatory T cell samples underwent deep immunoSEQ sequencing, averaging about 3.57 million total reads per sample. Sorted cells were lysed in RLT buffer and RNA was extracted with DNase-treated RNeasy Micro or Mini kits, depending on cell number. Each cell subset was processed on its own to prevent cross-contamination, while patient and healthy donor samples were processed together. Using the immunoSEQ multiplex PCR, TCRB sequences were amplified from cDNA into 87-bp fragments spanning the CDR3 region. Amplicons were sequenced on the Illumina HiSeq platform. As for how the authors treated the data: Synthetic template baselines were used to correct PCR bias computationally, reads within Hamming distance 2 were collapsed together, and singletons that could not be merged were discarded. Reads were aligned against IMGT so that V, D and J genes, CDR3 length and insertions or deletions at six rearrangement sites could be assigned. Within each subset, clonotype counts were normalized to sorted cell number, and only after that were true diversity and Gini coefficients computed with the tcR R package. The overlap coefficient, calculated on TCRB nucleotide sequences, was used to quantify repertoire sharing. Out-of-frame TCRB sequences from naive cells were analyzed to stand in for the pre-selection repertoire. Sourced from immuneACCESS, this table was stored by TCRdb with only in-frame sequences that have V and J called. A share of the clones is absent; for the studies checked, an unresolved V gene accounts for under half, and the remainder has no known explanation. The V and J calls and clone size are taken from that table; D and trimming were inferred from the DNA. In all, the sample holds 640,000 or so clones, and 10% to 15% of those were seen once. The ten most abundant clones make up approximately 0.021% of the sample.

This receptor was identified in a young man with type 1 diabetes. The rearranged chain carries TRBV14 and TRBJ1-5, with the D segment identity uncertain. Sequencing was performed on naive CD4+ T cells from blood. The cell subset or site label corresponds to: true naive CD4+ T cells. CDR3 protein: CASSQTDSNQPQHF. Here is the DNA: TGTGCCAGCAGCCAAACGGATAGCAATCAGCCCCAGCATTTT.